One T cell receptor beta chain is described in this entry. What it recognizes is unknown. Through a sample-barcoded 5' primer and a J-beta primer mix, a second PCR was run for roughly 7 to 11 cycles. Every cDNA molecule carried a tag from a template-switch adaptor bearing 12 random nucleotides. TCRdb passed the 5' RACE reads through MiXCR, listing each CDR3 protein once. Of fewer than 1.5 million distinct CDR3 sequences in the sample, roughly 40% were seen once. Donors were systemically healthy Caucasian individuals from Russia aged roughly 6 to 90 years. Every donor gave roughly 9.2 milliliters of peripheral blood. This entry belongs to a study of blood T cells in healthy people across ages. The CDR3 is 15 amino acids. Germline V gene sequence: CDR1 DFQATT, CDR2 SNEGSKA (reference sequence). Study-wide results and caveats: It was held that diversity estimates obtained from one million T cells represented underestimates.

Sequenced sample: blood. This TCR was sampled from a woman under 30 in good health. V and J are TRBV20-1 and TRBJ2-4; 10 nucleotides agree with TRBD2. The J call is doubtful: the DNA matches TRBJ2-7 better. CDR3 DNA: TGCAGTGCTAGAGCCCTGACTAGCGGGCTCTACGAGCAGTACTTC. Translated, it gives CSARALTSGLYEQYF.